The rows below give T cell receptor beta chains drawn from one sample of a study of blood T cell repertoires in COVID-19. The protocol was immunoSEQ multiplex PCR, while the TCRdb copy is restricted to in-frame clones and leaves out a portion. The table lists tens of thousands of clones, about 91% of them singletons. Input material: peripheral blood. The receptor source for this set is a woman over 75 with acute or convalescent COVID-19. The conserved cysteine and the conserved F or W are not part of the CDR3 here. Fields, in order: V gene, clone size, J gene, CDR3 protein. Size values are once, few and many counts, or a class for expanded clones, and some rows have none.

TRBV6-5	NA	TRBJ2-1	ASSSGQTRAYNEQF
TRBV9	once	TRBJ2-7	ASSPAGASYEQY
TRBV18	NA	TRBJ1-2	ASSPGGLYT
TRBV11-2	NA	TRBJ2-7	ASSLQGYEQY
TRBV6-1	NA	TRBJ1-2	ASSERGNGYT
TRBV4-3	NA	TRBJ1-2	ASSLDTTDSRGGYT
TRBV27	once	TRBJ2-5	ASSLSRGETQY
TRBV7-3	once	TRBJ2-3	ASSYSGGSQY
TRBV5-1	NA	TRBJ2-2	ASRWRGDTGELF
TRBV7-2	NA	TRBJ2-1	ASSSFGGGEQF
TRBV28	NA	TRBJ2-7	ASSLELAYTYEQY
TRBV7-4	NA	TRBJ1-5	ASSARDREGNQPQH
TRBV4-1	NA	TRBJ2-1	ASSHTGTSGDNEQF
TRBV11-2	NA	TRBJ2-6	ASSLVWRGPLGANVLT
TRBV5-1	NA	TRBJ1-1	ASSPDRANTEAF
TRBV3-1/TRBV3-2	NA	TRBJ2-2	ASSQFIGAGELF
TRBV5-4	NA	TRBJ2-1	ASSTVTRWGVGYNEQF
TRBV7-8	few	TRBJ1-3	ASSRTTRGTIY
TRBV25-1	NA	TRBJ1-4	ASSAAGTGAIREKLF
TRBV4-1	NA	TRBJ1-6	ASSLPPPPGSPLH
TRBV18	few	TRBJ2-7	ASSGQGLYEQY
TRBV5-1	NA	TRBJ2-1	ASSLLANNEQF
TRBV2	NA	TRBJ1-4	ASMVGGSNEKLF
TRBV5-4	NA	TRBJ2-1	ASSLALQGAYNEQF
TRBV30	NA	TRBJ1-5	AWAQGVNQPQH
TRBV18	once	TRBJ2-1	ASSVAGFSYNEQF
TRBV12-3/TRBV12-4	NA	TRBJ1-5	ASSRGGNQPQH
TRBV4-1	NA	TRBJ1-1	ASRPTGGAYNTEAF
TRBV6-5	NA	TRBJ2-4	ASKGSGVAKNIQY
TRBV7-7	NA	TRBJ2-5	ASSLDPGQGWETQY
TRBV5-1	NA	TRBJ2-7	ASSLVAGGAYEQY
TRBV11-2	NA	TRBJ2-1	ASSPRLYNEQF
TRBV21-1	NA	TRBJ1-2	ASSPLIVDFHYGYT
TRBV5-4	NA	TRBJ1-2	ASTVGGRHIYGYT
TRBV19	NA	TRBJ2-1	ASSNGQGYNEQF
TRBV7-2	NA	TRBJ2-5	ASSSGGGAGETQY
TRBV18	NA	TRBJ2-5	ASSPPTRQETQY
TRBV18	NA	TRBJ2-7	ASSPNNYEQY
TRBV19	once	TRBJ2-3	ASSIYPGLAGTDTQY
TRBV5-4	once	TRBJ1-5	ASSLDRGTQH
TRBV6-2/TRBV6-3	NA	TRBJ2-1	ASSQSGLAGVTVKSNEQF
TRBV5-1	NA	TRBJ1-3	ASSRELGDSGNTIY
TRBV18	NA	TRBJ2-3	ASSPLGGPDTQY
TRBV4-3	NA	TRBJ2-6	ARSQGCGRAGGANVLT
TRBV18	NA	TRBJ1-1	ASSQQGVNTEAF
TRBV12-3/TRBV12-4	NA	TRBJ2-7	ASSLGLVYEQY
TRBV10-1	once	TRBJ2-4	ASSPPGCLAKNIQY
TRBV5-1	NA	TRBJ1-1	ASRPGPGLEAF
TRBV5-5	NA	TRBJ1-2	ASSFSGDYGYT
TRBV3-1/TRBV3-2	NA	TRBJ1-2	ASSQDQGQEGGYT
TRBV6-5	NA	TRBJ2-1	ASSYQGLAGKQF
TRBV14	NA	TRBJ1-3	ASTPTGRSGNTIY
TRBV28	NA	TRBJ2-2	ASRATGTTNTGELF
TRBV28	NA	TRBJ1-2	ASSLGQGSYGYT
TRBV11-3	NA	TRBJ2-1	ASSLEGQSYNEQF